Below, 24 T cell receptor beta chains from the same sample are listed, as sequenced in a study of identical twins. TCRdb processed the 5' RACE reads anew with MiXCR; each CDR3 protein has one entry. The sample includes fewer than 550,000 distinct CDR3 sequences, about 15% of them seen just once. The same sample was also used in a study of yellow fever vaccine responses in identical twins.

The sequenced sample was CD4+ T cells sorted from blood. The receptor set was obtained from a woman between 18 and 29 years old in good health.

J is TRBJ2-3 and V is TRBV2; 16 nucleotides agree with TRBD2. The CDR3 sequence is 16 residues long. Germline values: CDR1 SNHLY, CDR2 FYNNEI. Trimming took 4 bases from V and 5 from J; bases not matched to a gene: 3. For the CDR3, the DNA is TGTGCCAGCAGTGCGGGACTAGCGGGAGGGAAAGATACGCAGTATTTT. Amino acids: CASSAGLAGGKDTQYF.

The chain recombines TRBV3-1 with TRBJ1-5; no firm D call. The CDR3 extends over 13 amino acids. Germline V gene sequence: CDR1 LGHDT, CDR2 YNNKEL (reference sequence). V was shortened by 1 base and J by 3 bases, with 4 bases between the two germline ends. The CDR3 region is CASSQAYNQPQHF. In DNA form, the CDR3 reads TGTGCCAGCAGCCAAGCGTACAATCAGCCCCAGCATTTT.

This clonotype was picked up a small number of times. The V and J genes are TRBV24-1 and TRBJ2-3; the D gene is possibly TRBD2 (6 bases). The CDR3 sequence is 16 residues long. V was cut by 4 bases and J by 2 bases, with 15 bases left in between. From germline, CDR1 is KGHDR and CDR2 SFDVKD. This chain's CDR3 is CATSDQKGTYTDTQYF. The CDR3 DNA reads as TGTGCCACCAGTGACCAGAAGGGGACTTACACAGATACGCAGTATTTT.

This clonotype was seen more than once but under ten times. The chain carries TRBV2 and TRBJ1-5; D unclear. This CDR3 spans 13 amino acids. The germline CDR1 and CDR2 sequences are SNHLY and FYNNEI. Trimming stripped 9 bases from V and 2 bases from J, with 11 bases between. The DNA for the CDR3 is TGTGCCAGTAATGCGGATGGCAATCAGCCCCAGCATTTT. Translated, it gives CASNADGNQPQHF.

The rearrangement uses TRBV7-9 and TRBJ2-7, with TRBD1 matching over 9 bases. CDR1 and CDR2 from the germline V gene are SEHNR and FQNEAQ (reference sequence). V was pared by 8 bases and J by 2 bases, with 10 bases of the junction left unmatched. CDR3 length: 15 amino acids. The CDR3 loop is CASGAGQGPTYEQYF. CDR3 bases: TGTGCCAGCGGCGCAGGACAGGGGCCCACCTACGAGCAGTACTTC.

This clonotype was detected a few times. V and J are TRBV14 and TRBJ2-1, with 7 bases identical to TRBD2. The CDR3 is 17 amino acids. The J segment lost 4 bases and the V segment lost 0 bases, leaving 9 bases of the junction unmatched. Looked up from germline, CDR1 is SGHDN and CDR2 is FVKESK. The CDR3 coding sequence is TGTGCCAGCAGCCAAGACCTAGCGGTATCATCATACAATGAGCAGTTCTTC. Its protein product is CASSQDLAVSSYNEQFF.

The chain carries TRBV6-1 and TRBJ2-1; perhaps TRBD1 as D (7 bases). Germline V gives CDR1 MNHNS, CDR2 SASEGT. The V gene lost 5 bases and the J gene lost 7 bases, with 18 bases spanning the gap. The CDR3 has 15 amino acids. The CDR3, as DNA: TGTGCCAGCAGTCGTGCGGGGACAGTAGGAAATGAGCAGTTCTTC. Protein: CASSRAGTVGNEQFF.

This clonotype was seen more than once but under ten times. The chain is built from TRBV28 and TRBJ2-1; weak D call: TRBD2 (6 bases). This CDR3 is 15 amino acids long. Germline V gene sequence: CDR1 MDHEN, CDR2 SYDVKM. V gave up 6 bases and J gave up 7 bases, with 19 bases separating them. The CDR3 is CASSLSWGRRNEQFF. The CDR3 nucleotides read TGTGCCAGCAGCTTAAGTTGGGGGAGGCGGAATGAGCAGTTCTTC.

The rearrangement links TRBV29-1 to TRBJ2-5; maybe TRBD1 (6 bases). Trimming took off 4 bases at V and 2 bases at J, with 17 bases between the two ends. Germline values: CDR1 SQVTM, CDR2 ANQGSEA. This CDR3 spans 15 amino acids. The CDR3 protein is CSVVGVQGPQETQYF. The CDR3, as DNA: TGCAGCGTTGTTGGCGTGCAGGGGCCTCAAGAGACCCAGTACTTC. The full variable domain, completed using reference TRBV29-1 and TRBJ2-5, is SAVISQKPSRDICQRGTSLTIQCQVDSQVTMMFWYRQQPGQSLTLIATANQGSEATYESGFVIDKFPISRPNLTFSTLTVSNMSPEDSSIYLCSVVGVQGPQETQYFGPGTRLLVL.

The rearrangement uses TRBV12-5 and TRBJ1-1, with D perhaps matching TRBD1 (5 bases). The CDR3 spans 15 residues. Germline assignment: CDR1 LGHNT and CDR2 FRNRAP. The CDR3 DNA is TGTGCCTGCTCCCAAGGGCTGGGGGGGAGCACTGAAGCTTTCTTT. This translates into CACSQGLGGSTEAFF.

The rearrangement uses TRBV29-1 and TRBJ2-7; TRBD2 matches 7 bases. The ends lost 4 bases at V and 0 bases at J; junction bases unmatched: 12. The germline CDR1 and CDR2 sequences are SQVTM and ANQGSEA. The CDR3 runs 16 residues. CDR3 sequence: CSVGRGAGLPSYEQYF. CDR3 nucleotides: TGCAGCGTTGGCCGGGGTGCGGGACTACCCTCCTACGAGCAGTACTTC.

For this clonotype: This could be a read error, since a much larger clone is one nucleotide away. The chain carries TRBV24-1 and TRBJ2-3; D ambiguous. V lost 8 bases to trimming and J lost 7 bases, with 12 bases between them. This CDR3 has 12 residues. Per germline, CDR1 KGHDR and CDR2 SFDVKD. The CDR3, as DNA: TGTGCCACCAATGAATCGGTAAATACGCAGTATTTT. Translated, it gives CATNESVNTQYF.

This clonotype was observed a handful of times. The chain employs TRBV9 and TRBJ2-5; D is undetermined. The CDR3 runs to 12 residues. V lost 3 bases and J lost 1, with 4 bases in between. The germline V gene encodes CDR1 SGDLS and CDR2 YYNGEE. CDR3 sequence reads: CASSGRQETQYF. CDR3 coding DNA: TGTGCCAGCAGCGGCCGCCAAGAGACCCAGTACTTC.

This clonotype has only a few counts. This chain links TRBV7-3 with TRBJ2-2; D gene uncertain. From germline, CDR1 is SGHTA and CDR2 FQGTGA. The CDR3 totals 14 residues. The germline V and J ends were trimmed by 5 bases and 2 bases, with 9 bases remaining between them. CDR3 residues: CASSTYKNTGELFF. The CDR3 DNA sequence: TGTGCCAGCAGCACCTATAAAAACACCGGGGAGCTGTTTTTT.

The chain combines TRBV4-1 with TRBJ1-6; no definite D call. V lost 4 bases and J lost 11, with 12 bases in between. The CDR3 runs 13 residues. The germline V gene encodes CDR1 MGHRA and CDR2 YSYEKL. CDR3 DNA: TGCGCCAGCAGCCTCGGGCCGGAGACACCCCTCCACTTT. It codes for CASSLGPETPLHF.

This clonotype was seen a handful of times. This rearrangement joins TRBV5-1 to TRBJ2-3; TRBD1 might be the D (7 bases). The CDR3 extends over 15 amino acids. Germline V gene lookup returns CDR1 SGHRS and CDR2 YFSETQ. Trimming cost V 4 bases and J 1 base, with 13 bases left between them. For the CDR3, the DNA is TGCGCCAGCAGCGAAGCAGGGGGGCGCACAGATACGCAGTATTTT. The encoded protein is CASSEAGGRTDTQYF.

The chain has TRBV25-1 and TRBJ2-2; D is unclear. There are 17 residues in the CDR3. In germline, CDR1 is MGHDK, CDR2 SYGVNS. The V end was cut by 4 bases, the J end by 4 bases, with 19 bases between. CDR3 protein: CASSGFLGSASTGELFF. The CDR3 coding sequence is TGTGCCAGCAGTGGGTTTCTTGGGTCCGCGAGCACCGGGGAGCTGTTTTTT.

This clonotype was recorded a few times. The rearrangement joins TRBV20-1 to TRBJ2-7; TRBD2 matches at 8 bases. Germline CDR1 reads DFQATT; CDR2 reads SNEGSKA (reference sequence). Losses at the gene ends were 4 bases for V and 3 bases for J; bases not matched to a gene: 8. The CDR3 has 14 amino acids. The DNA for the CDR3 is TGCAGTGCTATTCGACTAGCGATAGGCTACGAGCAGTACTTC. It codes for CSAIRLAIGYEQYF.

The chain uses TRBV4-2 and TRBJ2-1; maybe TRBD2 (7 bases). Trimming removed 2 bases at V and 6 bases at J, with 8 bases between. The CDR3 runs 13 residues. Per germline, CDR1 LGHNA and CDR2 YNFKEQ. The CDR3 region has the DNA TGTGCCAGCAGCCAACGGGGGGCCAATGAGCAGTTCTTC. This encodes CASSQRGANEQFF.

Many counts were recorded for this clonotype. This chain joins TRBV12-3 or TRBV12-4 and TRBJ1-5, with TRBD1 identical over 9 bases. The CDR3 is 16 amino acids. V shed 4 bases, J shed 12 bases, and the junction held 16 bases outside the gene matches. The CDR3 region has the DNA TGTGCCAGCAGTTCCCCCGGGACAGGGAAAGTTGGGGGCCAGCATTTT. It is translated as CASSSPGTGKVGGQHF.

The CDR3 region is CASSLHSPMNTGELFF. The CDR3 nucleotides are TGTGCCAGCTCACTTCATTCTCCCATGAACACCGGGGAGCTGTTTTTT. This chain links TRBV18 with TRBJ2-2; D uncertain. Trimming stripped 4 bases from V and 1 base from J, with 13 bases between. The germline V gene encodes CDR1 KGHSH and CDR2 LQKENI. CDR3 length equals 16 residues.

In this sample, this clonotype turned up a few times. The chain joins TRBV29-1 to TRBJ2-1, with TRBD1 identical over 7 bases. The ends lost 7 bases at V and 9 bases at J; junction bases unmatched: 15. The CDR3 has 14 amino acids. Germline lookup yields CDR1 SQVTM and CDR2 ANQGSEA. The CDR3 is CSGVPRQGGGEQFF. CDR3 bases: TGCAGCGGTGTCCCCCGACAGGGTGGGGGTGAGCAGTTCTTC.

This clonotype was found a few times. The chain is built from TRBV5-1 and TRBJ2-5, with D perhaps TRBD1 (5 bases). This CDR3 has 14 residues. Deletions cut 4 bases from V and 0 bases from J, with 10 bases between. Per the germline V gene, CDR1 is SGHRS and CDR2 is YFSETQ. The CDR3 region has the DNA TGCGCCAGCAGCCAACAGGATTACCAAGAGACCCAGTACTTC. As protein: CASSQQDYQETQYF.

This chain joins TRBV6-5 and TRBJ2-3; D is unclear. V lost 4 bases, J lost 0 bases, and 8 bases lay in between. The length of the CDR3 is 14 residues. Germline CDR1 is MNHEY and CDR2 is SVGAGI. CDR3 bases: TGTGCCAGCAGTTGGTTTACTAGCACAGATACGCAGTATTTT. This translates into CASSWFTSTDTQYF.